This entry concerns a single T cell receptor (beta chain). Its antigen remains undetermined. The record has no base qualities; no much larger clone is one base away. The CDR3 holds 14 amino acids from the cysteine to the phenylalanine. Only the CDR3 part of the read is kept: 42 bases, read in frame from the first base. V and J are truncated by 6 bases and 0 bases respectively, leaving an intervening sequence of 11 bases. The germline V gene sets CDR1 to MGHDK and CDR2 to SYGVNS. Participants in the prospective study were aged about 18 to 95 years, lived in under 30 United States geographic areas, and enrolled through a virtual design. To assign participants to cohorts, the prospective study relied on clinical history that participants themselves reported in a screening survey and a study questionnaire. For ImmuneRACE Cohort 3, a participant was defined as recovered based on two consecutive negative NP/OP PCR tests, clearance by a healthcare professional, or resolution of symptoms. In the prospective study, mobile phlebotomists collected whole blood, serum and a nasopharyngeal or oropharyngeal swab from each participant. Participants in the prospective study had the option to provide additional blood draws and questionnaires over a roughly two-month period. Before DNA extraction, blood samples from the prospective study were shipped at room temperature or frozen.

The sample is drawn from a study of blood T cell repertoires in COVID-19 (dated by TCRdb to the early 2020s). In the study overall: Collaborator samples came from the United States, Italy and Spain and covered acute and convalescent phases of COVID-19. A de-identified subject ID, COVID-19 status, age in years and sex were almost always included in the sample metadata. The repertoires were released in a freely available public database intended as a resource for research on the immune response to SARS-CoV-2. The samples were drawn from the first 160 participants of the ongoing ImmuneRACE study and from about 1,200 subjects provided by 6 global collaborators. Where available, HLA class I and class II types were taken from metadata supplied by the sample provider and were not determined by assay-based typing. The prospective study material was composed of cDNA or gDNA derived from T cells, B-cell-depleted T cells, or PBMCs. Subjects who had been exposed to COVID-19, were actively infected with it, or had recovered from it provided the deeply sampled blood TCRbeta repertoires that made up the dataset.

The full study reports these points: The quantity of clinical and demographic metadata differed by source and by participant and was supplied without curation.

TCRbeta CDR3 regions were amplified from genomic DNA using the immunoSEQ Assay, a bias-controlled multiplex PCR. On the authors' methods: The number of nucleated cells in each sample was estimated from the amplification of reference gene primers within the assay. To quantify the absolute abundance of each unique TCRbeta CDR3 rearrangement, sequence reads were collapsed and filtered. For each sample, productive Simpson clonality was calculated as the square root of Simpson's diversity index across productive rearrangements. Sourced from immuneACCESS, this table was stored by TCRdb with only in-frame sequences that have V and J called. A share of the clones is absent; for the studies checked, an unresolved V gene accounts for under half, and the remainder has no known explanation. D and trimming come from the DNA, and the V and J calls and clone size come from that table. The sample table contains 200,000 to 250,000 clones; only one count was recorded for about 85% of them. The ten largest account for 10% to 11% of the sample.

The V and J segments used are TRBV25-1 and TRBJ2-5, and perhaps TRBD1 as D gene, on 6 matching bases. Sample: PBMCs or T cells enriched from blood (not recorded which). This TCR was sampled from a man aged 30 to 45 who had recovered from COVID-19. CDR3 loop: CASSTDSHQETQYF. The sequence in DNA is TGTGCCAGCAGCACGGACAGTCACCAAGAGACCCAGTACTTC.